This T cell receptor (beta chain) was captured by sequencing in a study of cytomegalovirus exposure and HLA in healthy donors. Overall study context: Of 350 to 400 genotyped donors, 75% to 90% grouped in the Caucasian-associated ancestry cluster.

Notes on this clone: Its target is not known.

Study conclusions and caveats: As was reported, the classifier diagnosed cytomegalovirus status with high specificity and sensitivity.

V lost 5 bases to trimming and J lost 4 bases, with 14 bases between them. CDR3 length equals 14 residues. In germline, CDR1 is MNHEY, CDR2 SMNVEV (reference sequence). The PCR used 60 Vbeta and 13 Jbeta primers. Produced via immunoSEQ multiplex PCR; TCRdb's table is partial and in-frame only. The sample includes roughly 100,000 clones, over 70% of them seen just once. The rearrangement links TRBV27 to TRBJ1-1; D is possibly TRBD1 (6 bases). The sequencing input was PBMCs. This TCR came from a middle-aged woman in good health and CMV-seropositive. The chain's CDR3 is CASSRNRESTEAFF. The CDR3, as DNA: TGTGCCAGCAGTCGGAACAGGGAGAGCACTGAAGCTTTCTTT.